This T cell receptor beta chain was sequenced in a study of T cells in Graves' hyperthyroidism and ophthalmopathy. Under 3 months was the duration of disease in ophthalmopathy patients, who also had a Clinical Activity Score of at least 3 and a NOSPECS grade of at least 4. Clinicians diagnosed patients from clinical symptoms, serum thyroxine and TRAb, thyroid ultrasound and orbital computed tomography. This clonotype was seen more than once but under ten times. Its cognate antigen is unknown. Points from the study as a whole: Ophthalmopathy got predicted by the model a median approximately 6.4 months before its onset. Most expanded thyroid clonotypes above 0.001 recurred in blood.

This CDR3 region has 17 residues. Germline CDR1 reads LNHDA; CDR2 reads SQIVND (reference sequence). Between the trimmed V and J ends, which lost 2 bases and 0 bases, there was a span of 14 bases. The CDR3 regions of TCR beta were amplified from RNA transcripts. An initial round of RT-PCR targeting the TCR CDR3 relied on the HTBI primer set. TCRdb re-called the multiplex PCR reads with MiXCR, one entry per CDR3 protein. Seen here are about 600,000 distinct CDR3 sequences, 13% to 15% observed once, and the top ten hold over 6%. The chain uses TRBV19 and TRBJ1-5; unclear D gene. The sample taken for sequencing was blood. This receptor was obtained from a woman younger than 30 with Graves' ophthalmopathy. In DNA, the CDR3 is TGTGCCAGTAGTATACCCTTGGGGTATTATAGCAATCAGCCCCAGCATTTT. It specifies CASSIPLGYYSNQPQHF.